This T cell receptor beta chain came from a study of OX40 agonist ivuxolimab in advanced cancers. A note on the overall study: Ivuxolimab was a fully human IgG2 agonistic monoclonal antibody targeting the costimulatory receptor OX40 (CD134). Intravenous ivuxolimab was administered to patients every 2 weeks at six dose levels: 0.01, 0.1, 0.3, 1.5, 3 and 10 mg/kg. Of the approximately 50 patients in dose escalation, about 20 had hepatocellular carcinoma, some 15 had melanoma, 9 had renal cell carcinoma and 9 had head and neck cancer. In the dose-escalation cohort, more than 75% of patients were male, and the mean age was approximately 60 years, with a range of about 20 to 79. Patients were allowed to have had prior anti-PD-1, anti-PD-L1 or anti-CTLA-4 therapy, and about 40% of the dose-escalation patients had been treated with checkpoint inhibitors. Partial responses occurred in three dose-escalation patients: two with cutaneous melanoma and one with hepatocellular carcinoma. The purpose of peripheral TCRbeta sequencing was to test whether ivuxolimab changed TCR sequence diversity and led to clonal T-cell expansion. The paper reports the monotherapy dose-escalation portion (N = 52 patients) of the phase I ivuxolimab trial.

The trial excluded patients who had a history of autoimmune disease or who were on systemic immunosuppression. Peripheral blood for TCR sequencing was collected from all dose cohorts at baseline, on cycle 4 day 1, and on cycle 7 day 1. Samples were obtained from an open-label, multicenter, first-in-human phase I dose-escalation trial of ivuxolimab. Adults with locally advanced or metastatic melanoma, renal cell, hepatocellular, or head and neck squamous cell carcinoma were enrolled in the trial. CD4+ and CD8+ T cells were sorted separately from peripheral blood before TCR sequencing. Worth noting for this clone: The antigen it recognizes is unknown. The record has no base qualities; no much larger clone is one base away.

Its CDR3 holds 16 amino acids, cysteine through phenylalanine. Only CDR3 DNA is held: 48 bases, read in frame from base 1. V is cut back by 2 bases and J by 0 bases, with 2 bases in the junction unmatched. CDR1 and CDR2 are drawn from the germline V gene (reference sequence): MNHNY, SVGAGI. The paper as a whole reports these results and caveats: After ivuxolimab, more expanded clones were found on average in CD8+ T cells than in CD4+ T cells. Low levels of normalized T-cell clonal expansion were also seen in some nonresponding patients. At doses from 0.1 to 3.0 mg/kg, clonal expansion was seen in both CD4+ and CD8+ blood T cells between baseline and week 6. The antigen specificity of the peripheral T cells that underwent clonal expansion was not determined. In the 0.1-3.0 mg/kg groups, partial responders had among the lowest normalized peripheral clonal expansion, particularly in CD8+ T cells.

To sequence the TCRbeta CDR3 region, genomic DNA was isolated from the sorted cells. The immunoSEQ Assay was used for sequencing of TCRbeta CDR3 regions. TCRdb retrieved this table from immuneACCESS and kept in-frame rearrangements only. Not all clones are present; in checked studies, unresolved V genes account for under half, and no reason is known for the remainder. In this sample the table shows approximately 40,000 clones, roughly 87% of which occur a single time. 15% to 20% of the sample is held by the ten biggest clonotypes. Sequences were derived from CD4+ or CD8+ T cells sorted from blood, sampled in a trial of the OX40 agonist ivuxolimab. The sequence was collected from an adult with an advanced solid tumor such as melanoma, head and neck, liver or kidney cancer. The chain is encoded by TRBV6-6 joined to TRBJ2-7; TRBD2 fits 12 bases in the junction. The nucleotides read TGTGCCAGCAGTTACACTAGCGGGGGGCCCTCCTACGAGCAGTACTTC. This yields the protein CASSYTSGGPSYEQYF.